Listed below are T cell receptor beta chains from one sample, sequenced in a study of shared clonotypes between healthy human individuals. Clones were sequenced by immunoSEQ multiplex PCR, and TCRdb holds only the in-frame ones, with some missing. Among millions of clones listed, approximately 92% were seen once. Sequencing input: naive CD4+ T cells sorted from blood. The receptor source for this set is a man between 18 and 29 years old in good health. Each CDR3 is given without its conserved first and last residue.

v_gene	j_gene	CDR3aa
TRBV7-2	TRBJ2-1	ASSTLGEQF
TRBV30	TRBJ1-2	AWSQQGGGYT
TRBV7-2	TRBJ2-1	ASSLRHTLYNEQF
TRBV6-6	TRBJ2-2	ASSYVAATGELF
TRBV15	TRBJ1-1	ATSRRDREAF
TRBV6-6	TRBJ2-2	ASSLTGPGGELF
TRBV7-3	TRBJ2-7	ASSRPGLAAAYEQY
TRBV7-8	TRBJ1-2	ASSPRGTGGYT
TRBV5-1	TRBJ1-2	ASSFSYYGYT
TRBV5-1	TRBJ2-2	ASSVDRETGELF
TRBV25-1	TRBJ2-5	ASSEGRGVLQETQY
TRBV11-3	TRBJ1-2	ASSLGNYGYT
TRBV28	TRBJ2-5	ASSLGGAEGETQY
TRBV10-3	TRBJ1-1	AISEPSTGGITEAF
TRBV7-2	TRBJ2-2	ASSSLSGRTGELF
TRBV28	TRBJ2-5	ASSRIETGRSETQY
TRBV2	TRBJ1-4	ASSEGDRDNEKLF
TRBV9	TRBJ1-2	ASSLEEWTVYGYT
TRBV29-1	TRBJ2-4	SVDPTGFGYIQY
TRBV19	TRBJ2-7	ASSPGTSGTYEQY
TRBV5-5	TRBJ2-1	ASSYYLTGTNSYNEQF
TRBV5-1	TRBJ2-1	ASSLAGQVNEQF
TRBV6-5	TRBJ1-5	ASSLLGGPQH
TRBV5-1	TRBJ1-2	ASSLVPDGYT
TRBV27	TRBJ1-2	ASSSQTSYYGYT
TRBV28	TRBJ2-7	ASSLWKSSYEQY
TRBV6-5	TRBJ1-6	ASSSYPGSPLH
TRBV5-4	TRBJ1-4	ASSLASELNEKLF
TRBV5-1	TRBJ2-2	ASSRSTSRNTGELF
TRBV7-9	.	AGSPGHLEGSYEQY
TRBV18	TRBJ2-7	ASRDRTSSYEQY
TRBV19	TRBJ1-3	ASSPAWSSGNTIY
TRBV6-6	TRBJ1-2	ASSKPTGRNT
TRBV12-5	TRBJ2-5	ASGTGTGGYETQY
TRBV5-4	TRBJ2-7	ASTRGNTGAYEQY
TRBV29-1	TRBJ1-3	SVEGRNTIY
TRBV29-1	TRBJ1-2	SVDRALYGYT
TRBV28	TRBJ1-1	ASIEGGYMNTEAF
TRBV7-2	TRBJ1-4	ASSLGLSTTNEKLF
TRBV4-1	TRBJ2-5	ASSQVAHQETQY
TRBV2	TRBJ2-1	ASTSGRGSYNEQF
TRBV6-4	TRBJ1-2	ASSDGTGNYGYT